This entry is about one T cell receptor beta chain. Antigen unknown. Profiled with immunoSEQ multiplex PCR; TCRdb holds only in-frame clones, not every one. This sample has about 26,000 clones, with approximately 90% found just once. The record originates from a study of OX40 agonist ivuxolimab in advanced cancers. On the study more broadly: All patients had ivuxolimab intravenously every 2 weeks at 0.01 to 10 mg/kg.

Study observations and caveats: Among T cells, CD8+ cells averaged more expanded clones than CD4+ cells. Clonal expansion by week 6 occurred in CD4+ and CD8+ blood T cells (at 0.1 to 3.0 mg/kg).

The V gene's germline CDR1 is MDHEN and CDR2 SYDVKM. Trimming took 5 bases from V and 1 from J, leaving 12 bases between them. The CDR3 loop spans 15 amino acids. Here the sequenced sample was CD4+ or CD8+ T cells sorted from blood, taken in a trial of the OX40 agonist ivuxolimab. The chain is built from TRBV28 and TRBJ2-1, with D perhaps given as TRBD1 or TRBD2 (5 bases each). This TCR was recovered from an adult with an advanced solid tumor such as melanoma, head and neck, liver or kidney cancer. CDR3 nucleotides: TGTGCCAGCAGTCGCCGGGGCTTTTCCTACAATGAGCAGTTCTTC. Translated, it gives CASSRRGFSYNEQFF.